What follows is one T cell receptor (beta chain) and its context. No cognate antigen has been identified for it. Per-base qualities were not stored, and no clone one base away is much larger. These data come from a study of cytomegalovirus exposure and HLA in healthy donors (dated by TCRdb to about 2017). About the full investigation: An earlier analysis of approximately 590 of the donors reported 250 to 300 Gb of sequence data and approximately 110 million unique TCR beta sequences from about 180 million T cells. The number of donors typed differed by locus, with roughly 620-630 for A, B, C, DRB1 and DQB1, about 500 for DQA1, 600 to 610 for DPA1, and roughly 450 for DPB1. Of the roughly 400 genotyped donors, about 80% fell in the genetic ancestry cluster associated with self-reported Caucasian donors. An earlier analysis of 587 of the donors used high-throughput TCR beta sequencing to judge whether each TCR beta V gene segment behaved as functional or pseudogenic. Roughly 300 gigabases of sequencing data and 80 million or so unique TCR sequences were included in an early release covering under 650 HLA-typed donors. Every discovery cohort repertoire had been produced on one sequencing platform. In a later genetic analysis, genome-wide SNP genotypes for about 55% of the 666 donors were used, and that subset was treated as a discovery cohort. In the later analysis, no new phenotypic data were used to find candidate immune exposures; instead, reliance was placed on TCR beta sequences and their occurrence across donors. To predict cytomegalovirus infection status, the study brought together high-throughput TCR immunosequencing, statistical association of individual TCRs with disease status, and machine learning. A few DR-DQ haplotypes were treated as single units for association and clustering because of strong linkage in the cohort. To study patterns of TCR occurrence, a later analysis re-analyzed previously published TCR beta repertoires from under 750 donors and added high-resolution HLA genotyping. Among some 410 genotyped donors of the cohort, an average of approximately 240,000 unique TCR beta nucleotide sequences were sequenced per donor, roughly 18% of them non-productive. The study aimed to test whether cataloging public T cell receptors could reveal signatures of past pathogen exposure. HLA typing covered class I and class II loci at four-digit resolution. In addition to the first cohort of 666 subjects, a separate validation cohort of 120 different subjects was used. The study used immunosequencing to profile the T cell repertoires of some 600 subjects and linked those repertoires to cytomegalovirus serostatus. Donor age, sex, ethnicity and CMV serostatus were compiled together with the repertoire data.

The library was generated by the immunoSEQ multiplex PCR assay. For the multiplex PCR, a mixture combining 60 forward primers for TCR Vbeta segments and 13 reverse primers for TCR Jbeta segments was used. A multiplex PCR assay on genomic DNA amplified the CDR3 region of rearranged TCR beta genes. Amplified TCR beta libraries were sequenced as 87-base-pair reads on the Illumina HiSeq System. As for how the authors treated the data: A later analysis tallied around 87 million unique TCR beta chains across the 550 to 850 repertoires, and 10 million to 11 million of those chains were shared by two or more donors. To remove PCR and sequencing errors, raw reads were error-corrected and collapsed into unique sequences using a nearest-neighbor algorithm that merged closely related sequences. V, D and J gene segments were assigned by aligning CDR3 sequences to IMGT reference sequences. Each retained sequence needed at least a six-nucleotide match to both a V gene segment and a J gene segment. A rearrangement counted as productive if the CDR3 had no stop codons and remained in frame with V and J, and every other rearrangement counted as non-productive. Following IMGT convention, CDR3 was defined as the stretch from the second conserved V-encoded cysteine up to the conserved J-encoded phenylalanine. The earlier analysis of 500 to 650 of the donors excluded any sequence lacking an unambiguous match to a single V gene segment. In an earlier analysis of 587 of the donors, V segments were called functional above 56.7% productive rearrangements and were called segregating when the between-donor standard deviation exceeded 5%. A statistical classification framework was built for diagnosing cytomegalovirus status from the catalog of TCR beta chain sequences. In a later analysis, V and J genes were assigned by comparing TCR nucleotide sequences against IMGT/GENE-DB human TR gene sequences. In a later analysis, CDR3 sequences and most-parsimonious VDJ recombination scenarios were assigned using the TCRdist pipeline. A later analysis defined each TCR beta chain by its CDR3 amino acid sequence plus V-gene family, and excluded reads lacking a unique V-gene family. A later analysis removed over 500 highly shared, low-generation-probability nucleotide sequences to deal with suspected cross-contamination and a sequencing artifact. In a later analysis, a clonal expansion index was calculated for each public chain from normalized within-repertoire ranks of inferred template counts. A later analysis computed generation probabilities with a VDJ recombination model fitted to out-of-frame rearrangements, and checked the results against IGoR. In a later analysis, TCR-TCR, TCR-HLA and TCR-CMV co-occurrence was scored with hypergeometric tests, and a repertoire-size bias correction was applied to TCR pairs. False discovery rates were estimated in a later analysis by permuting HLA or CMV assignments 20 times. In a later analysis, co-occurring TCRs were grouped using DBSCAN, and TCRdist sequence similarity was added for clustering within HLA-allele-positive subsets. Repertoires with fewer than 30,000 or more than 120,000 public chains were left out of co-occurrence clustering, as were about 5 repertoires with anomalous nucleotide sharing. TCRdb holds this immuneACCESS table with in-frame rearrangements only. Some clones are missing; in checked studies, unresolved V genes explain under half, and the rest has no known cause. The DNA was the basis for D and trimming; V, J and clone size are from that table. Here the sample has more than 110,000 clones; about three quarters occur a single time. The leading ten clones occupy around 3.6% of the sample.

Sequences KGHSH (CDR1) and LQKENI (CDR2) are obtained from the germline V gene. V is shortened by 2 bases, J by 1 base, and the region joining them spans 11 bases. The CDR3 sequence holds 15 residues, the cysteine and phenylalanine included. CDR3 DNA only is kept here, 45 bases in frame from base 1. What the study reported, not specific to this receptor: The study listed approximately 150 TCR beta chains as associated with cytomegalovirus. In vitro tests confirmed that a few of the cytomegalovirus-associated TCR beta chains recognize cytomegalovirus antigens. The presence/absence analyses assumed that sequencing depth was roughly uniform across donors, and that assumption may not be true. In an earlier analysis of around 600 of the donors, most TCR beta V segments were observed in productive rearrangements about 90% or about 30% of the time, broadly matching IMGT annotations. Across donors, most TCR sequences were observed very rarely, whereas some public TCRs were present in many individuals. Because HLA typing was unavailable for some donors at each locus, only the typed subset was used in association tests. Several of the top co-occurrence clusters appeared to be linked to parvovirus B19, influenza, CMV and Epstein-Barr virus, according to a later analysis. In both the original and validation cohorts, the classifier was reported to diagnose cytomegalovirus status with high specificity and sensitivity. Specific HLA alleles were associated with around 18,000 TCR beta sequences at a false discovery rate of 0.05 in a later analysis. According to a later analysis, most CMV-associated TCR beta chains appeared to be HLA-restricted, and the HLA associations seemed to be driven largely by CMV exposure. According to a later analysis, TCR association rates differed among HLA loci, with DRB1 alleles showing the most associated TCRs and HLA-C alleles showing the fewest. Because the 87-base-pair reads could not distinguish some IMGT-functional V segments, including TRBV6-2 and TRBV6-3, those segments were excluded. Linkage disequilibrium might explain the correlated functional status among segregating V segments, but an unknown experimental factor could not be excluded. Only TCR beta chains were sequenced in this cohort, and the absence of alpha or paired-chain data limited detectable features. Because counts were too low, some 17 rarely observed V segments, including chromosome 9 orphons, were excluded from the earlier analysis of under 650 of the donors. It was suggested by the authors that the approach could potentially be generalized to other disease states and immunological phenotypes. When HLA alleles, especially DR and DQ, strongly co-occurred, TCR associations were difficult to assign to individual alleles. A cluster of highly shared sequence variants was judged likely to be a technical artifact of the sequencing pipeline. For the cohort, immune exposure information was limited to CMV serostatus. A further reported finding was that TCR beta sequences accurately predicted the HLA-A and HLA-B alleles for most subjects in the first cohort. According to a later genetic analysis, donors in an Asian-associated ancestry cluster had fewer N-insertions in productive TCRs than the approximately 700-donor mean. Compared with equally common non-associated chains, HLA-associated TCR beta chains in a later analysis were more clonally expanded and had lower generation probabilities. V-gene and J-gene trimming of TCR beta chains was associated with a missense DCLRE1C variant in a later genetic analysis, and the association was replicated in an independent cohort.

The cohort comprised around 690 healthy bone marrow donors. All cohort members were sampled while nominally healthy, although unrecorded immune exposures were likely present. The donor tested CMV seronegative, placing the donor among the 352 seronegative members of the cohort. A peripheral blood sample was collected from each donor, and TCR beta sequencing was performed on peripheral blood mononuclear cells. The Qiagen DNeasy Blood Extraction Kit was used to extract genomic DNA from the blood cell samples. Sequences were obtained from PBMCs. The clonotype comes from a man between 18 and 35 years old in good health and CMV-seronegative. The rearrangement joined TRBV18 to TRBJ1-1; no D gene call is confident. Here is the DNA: TGTGCCAGCTCACCAGTCGGCGGCTGGAACACTGAAGCTTTCTTT. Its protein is CASSPVGGWNTEAFF.